One sample yielded the 17 T cell receptor beta chains listed below, sequenced in a study of cytomegalovirus exposure and HLA in healthy donors. In the PCR, 60 Vbeta and 13 Jbeta primers were used. The table came from immunoSEQ multiplex PCR; TCRdb's copy has only in-frame clones and leaves some out. The repertoire holds 140,000 to 150,000 clones, about 10% seen once, with less than 2% in the top ten. Sequencing input: PBMCs. These TCRs come from a man aged 50-60 years in good health and CMV-seronegative.

The chain couples TRBV7-7 to TRBJ2-5; the D gene is possibly TRBD1 (5 bases). Germline CDR1 SSHAT, CDR2 FNYEAQ (reference sequence). V was pared by 5 bases and J by 3 bases, with 16 bases between. This CDR3 has 15 amino acids. The CDR3 sequence: CASSLFQGIEETQYF. The CDR3 nucleotides read TGTGCCAGCAGCCTATTCCAGGGTATTGAAGAGACCCAGTACTTC. The variable domain in full, with the rest retrieved from reference TRBV7-7 and TRBJ2-5, is GAGVSQSPRYKVTKRGQDVTLRCDPISSHATLYWYQQALGQGPEFLTYFNYEAQPDKSGLPSDRFSAERPEGSISTLTIQRTEQRDSAMYRCASSLFQGIEETQYFGPGTRLLVL.

This clone was counted only a few times. The chain combines TRBV20-1 with TRBJ1-1; weak D call: TRBD1 (6 bases). The CDR3 totals 11 residues. V lost 3 bases and J 10 bases, leaving 12 bases between the germline ends. Germline V CDR1 and CDR2: DFQATT, SNEGSKA (reference sequence). DNA of the CDR3: TGCAGTGCTAGTGGGGGGGCTGTAGCTTTCTTT. It codes for CSASGGAVAFF.

V is TRBV6-9 and J is TRBJ1-1; 7 bases are a match to TRBD1. From germline, CDR1 is MNHGY and CDR2 SVAAGI. J was trimmed by 1 base and V by 1 base; bases with no gene match: 6. The CDR3 sequence is 16 residues long. The CDR3 DNA follows: TGTGCCAGCAGTTATTGGGACCAGGGGGGGAACACTGAAGCTTTCTTT. This translates into CASSYWDQGGNTEAFF.

J is TRBJ2-7 and V is TRBV7-9; the match to TRBD1 covers 10 bases. V shed 5 bases and J 6 bases; nucleotides not matched to a gene: 7. This CDR3 region has 14 residues. CDR1 is SEHNR and CDR2 is FQNEAQ in the germline V gene (reference sequence). CDR3 DNA sequence: TGTGCCAGCAGCCCTCCGGGACAGGGGATCGAGCAGTACTTC. Residues: CASSPPGQGIEQYF.

The V call is TRBV4-1, the J call TRBJ2-7; 9 bases are shared with TRBD2. With V trimmed by 3 bases and J by 1 base, 1 base remained unmatched. The CDR3 has 14 residues. Germline CDR1 is MGHRA and CDR2 is YSYEKL. CDR3 sequence: CASSQTSGSYEQYF. In DNA form, the CDR3 reads TGCGCCAGCAGCCAGACTAGCGGTTCCTACGAGCAGTACTTC.

The V and J genes are TRBV29-1 and TRBJ2-1, with a weak D call TRBD1 (7 bases). Germline V CDR1 and CDR2: SQVTM, ANQGSEA. The CDR3 runs 13 residues. Trimming took 4 bases from V and 6 from J, leaving 13 bases between them. This CDR3 reads CSVGQGSGNEQFF. The DNA for the CDR3 is TGCAGCGTTGGACAGGGTAGCGGCAATGAGCAGTTCTTC.

The chain employs TRBV5-1 and TRBJ2-7; D call uncertain. Germline CDR1 and CDR2: SGHRS and YFSETQ. This CDR3 is built from 14 residues. V lost 5 bases, J lost 0 bases, and 12 bases lay in between. CDR3 amino acids: CASSGQLTSYEQYF. DNA for the CDR3: TGCGCCAGCAGTGGTCAGTTAACCTCCTACGAGCAGTACTTC.

CDR3 loop: CAWSPGTGGETQYF. The CDR3 nucleotides read TGTGCCTGGAGTCCCGGGACAGGGGGAGAGACCCAGTACTTC. The chain links TRBV30 to TRBJ2-5; 11 bases agree with TRBD1. The V segment lost 2 bases and the J segment 4 bases; nucleotides outside the gene matches: 3. CDR1 and CDR2 (germline): GTSNPN, SVGIG (reference sequence). This CDR3 spans 14 amino acids. The entire variable domain, with the rest obtained from reference TRBV30 and TRBJ2-5, is as follows: SQTIHQWPATLVQPVGSPLSLECTVEGTSNPNLYWYRQAAGRGLQLLFYSVGIGQISSEVPQNLSASRPQDRQFILSSKKLLLSDSGFYLCAWSPGTGGETQYFGPGTRLLVL.

The V call is TRBV5-5, the J call TRBJ2-3; D ambiguous. This CDR3 is 12 amino acids long. The germline CDR1 and CDR2 sequences are SGHKS and YYEKEE (reference sequence). Deletions cut 6 bases from V and 1 base from J, with 6 bases between. For the CDR3, the DNA is TGTGCCAGCACGGTACGCACAGATACGCAGTATTTT. Translated, it gives CASTVRTDTQYF.

This clone came up a few times. The V gene is TRBV5-1, the J gene TRBJ2-1; 7 nucleotides align to TRBD1. The V gene end was trimmed by 3 bases and the J gene end by 6 bases; junction bases not matched to a gene: 3. This CDR3 region has 13 residues. Germline CDR1 is SGHRS and CDR2 is YFSETQ. For the CDR3, the DNA is TGCGCCAGCAGCTCCCCAGGGGGCAATGAGCAGTTCTTC. Its protein is CASSSPGGNEQFF.

This clone has only a few counts. The chain uses TRBV12-2 and TRBJ2-7; the D segment call TRBD1 is taken from the table without a DNA check. TRBV12-2 is reported as a pseudogene. This CDR3 is built from 12 residues. CDR3 protein: CAIRQDPGEQYF. In DNA, the CDR3 is TGTGCAATCCGACAGGACCCCGGCGAGCAGTACTTC.

This chain connects TRBV5-1 to TRBJ1-6; D may be TRBD1 (6 bases). CDR1 and CDR2 from the germline V gene are SGHRS and YFSETQ. The CDR3 has 14 amino acids. With 3 bases removed from V and 6 bases from J, the gap between germline ends came to 10 bases. In DNA form, the CDR3 reads TGCGCCAGCAGCTCGGACAGTTTTAATTCACCCCTCCACTTT. Amino acid sequence: CASSSDSFNSPLHF.

This clone came up a few times. The genes are TRBV5-1 and TRBJ2-3; 8 bases are shared with TRBD2. Germline V lookup: CDR1 SGHRS, CDR2 YFSETQ. The CDR3 sequence is 15 residues long. After removal of 0 bases from V and 6 bases from J, the junction contained 6 bases not matched to a gene. The CDR3 sequence is CASSLVSSGEDTQYF. For the CDR3, the DNA is TGCGCCAGCAGCTTGGTTAGTAGCGGGGAGGATACGCAGTATTTT.

The J gene is TRBJ2-3, the V gene TRBV10-1; the D gene is possibly TRBD2 (6 bases). The CDR3 runs to 15 residues. The V and J ends lost 6 bases and 7 bases respectively, with 20 bases between them. Germline CDR1 WNHNN, CDR2 SYGVQD (reference sequence). CDR3 DNA sequence: TGCGCCAGCAGCGAGGGGACTGGGCCCACCCATACGCAGTATTTT. Translated: CASSEGTGPTHTQYF.

This clone came up a few times. The V call is TRBV19, the J call TRBJ1-2; 9 positions agree with TRBD1. J gave up 3 bases and V 5 bases, and 10 bases lay outside the gene matches. The CDR3 extends over 16 amino acids. Germline values: CDR1 LNHDA, CDR2 SQIVND (reference sequence). CDR3 DNA: TGTGCCAGTAGTCTCCACCGGGACAGGGTAGACTATGGCTACACCTTC. Translating it yields CASSLHRDRVDYGYTF.

The genes are TRBV6-1 and TRBJ2-7; TRBD1 aligns across 10 bases. Germline values: CDR1 MNHNS, CDR2 SASEGT. V was clipped by 10 bases and J by 2 bases; unmatched bases: 11. The CDR3 consists of 15 residues. The chain's CDR3 is CATKPGQGSPYEQYF. The CDR3 DNA is TGTGCCACCAAGCCGGGACAGGGGTCTCCCTACGAGCAGTACTTC.

The chain is built from TRBV28 and TRBJ1-2, with 7 bases that match TRBD1. The CDR3 extends over 14 amino acids. The germline V gene has CDR1 MDHEN and CDR2 SYDVKM. V dropped 6 bases and J dropped 5; count of bases not matched to a gene: 9. The CDR3 DNA sequence: TGTGCCAGCAGAGTGCAGACAGGGACTTATGGCTACACCTTC. Translated, it gives CASRVQTGTYGYTF.